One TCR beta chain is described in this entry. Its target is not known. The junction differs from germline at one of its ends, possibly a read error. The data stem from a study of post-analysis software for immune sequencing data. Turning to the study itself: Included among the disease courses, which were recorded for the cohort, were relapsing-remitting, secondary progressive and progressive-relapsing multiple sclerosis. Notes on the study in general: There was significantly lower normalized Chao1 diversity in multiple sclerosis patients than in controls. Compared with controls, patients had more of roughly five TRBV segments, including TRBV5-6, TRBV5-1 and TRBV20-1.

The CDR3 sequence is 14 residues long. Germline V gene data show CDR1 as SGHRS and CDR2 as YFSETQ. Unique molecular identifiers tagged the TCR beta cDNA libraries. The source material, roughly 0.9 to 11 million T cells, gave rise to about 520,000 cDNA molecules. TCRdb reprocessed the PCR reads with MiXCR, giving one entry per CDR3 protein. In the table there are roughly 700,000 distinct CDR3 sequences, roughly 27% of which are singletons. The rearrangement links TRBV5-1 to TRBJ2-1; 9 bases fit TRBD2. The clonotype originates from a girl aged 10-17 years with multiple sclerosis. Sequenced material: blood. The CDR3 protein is CASSLVAGDNEQFF. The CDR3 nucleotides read TGCGCCAGCAGCTTGGTAGCGGGGGACAATGAACAGTTCTTC.